This T cell receptor beta chain was found in a study of CD8+ T cells in alopecia areata. Regarding the study as a whole: Within the top 100, expanded CD8+ clones significantly decreased with tofacitinib, as did scalp clonality. Many expanded lesional clones persisted in scalp and blood during tofacitinib treatment.

CDR1 is SGHDT and CDR2 is YYEEEE in the germline V gene. The CDR3 has 15 residues. Trimming took off 2 bases at V and 4 bases at J, with 12 bases between the two ends. Documented treatment: oral pan-JAK inhibitor, 5-10 mg twice daily. Points on this clone: The antigen remains undetermined.

Extraction and reverse transcription of RNA yielded cDNA as the sequencing template. TCRdb's table, derived via immunoSEQ multiplex PCR, lists solely in-frame clones and lacks some. In the table there are roughly 180,000 clones, around 56% of which are singletons. The source was CD4+ T cells sorted from blood, collected at week 4, from a patient treated with tofacitinib. This receptor was taken from a human donor with alopecia areata. The chain recombines TRBV5-6 with TRBJ2-2, with D uncertain. The CDR3 loop reads CASSFSGRATGELFF. Here the CDR3 DNA reads TGTGCCAGCAGCTTTTCTGGACGGGCCACCGGGGAGCTGTTTTTT.